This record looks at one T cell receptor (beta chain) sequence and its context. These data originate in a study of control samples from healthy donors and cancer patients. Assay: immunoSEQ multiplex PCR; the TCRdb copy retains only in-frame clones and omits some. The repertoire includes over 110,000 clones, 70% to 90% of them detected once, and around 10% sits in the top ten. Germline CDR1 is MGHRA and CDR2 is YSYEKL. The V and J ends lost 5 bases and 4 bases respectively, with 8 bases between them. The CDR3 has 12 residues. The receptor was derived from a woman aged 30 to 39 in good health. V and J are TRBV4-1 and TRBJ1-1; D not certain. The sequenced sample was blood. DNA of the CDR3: TGCGCCAGCAGCGCTGTAGGCACTGAAGCTTTCTTT. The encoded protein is CASSAVGTEAFF.